The present TCR beta chain was sequenced within a study of cytomegalovirus exposure and HLA in healthy donors. This CDR3 has 17 residues. The trim removed 0 bases at V and 0 bases at J, leaving 6 bases unmatched. Germline lookup yields CDR1 MGHRA and CDR2 YSYEKL. General observations from the study: A later analysis found that most CMV-associated TCR beta chains appeared HLA-restricted.

PCR employed 60 Vbeta and 13 Jbeta primers. The method was immunoSEQ multiplex PCR; TCRdb's version includes in-frame clones alone and lacks a portion of them. This table holds about 170,000 clones, about three quarters found once. In regard to this clone: Its specificity is not known.

The sequence was collected from a woman aged 45-65 years in good health and CMV-seropositive. The gene calls are TRBV4-1 and TRBJ1-1, with 8 bases identical to TRBD1. Material for sequencing was PBMCs. CDR3 protein: CASSQDWTGTMNTEAFF. CDR3 nucleotides: TGCGCCAGCAGCCAAGATTGGACAGGGACCATGAACACTGAAGCTTTCTTT.